This T cell receptor (beta chain) was documented in a study of T cell repertoires in cytomegalovirus infection. Study-level information: An indication of both CMV infection and matching HLA type came from public TCR beta signatures. Findings and caveats of the study: Based on cumulative public TCR beta family frequency, carriers of CMV plus the relevant HLA were identified. The ex vivo response showed dominance by HLA-C-restricted CMV-specific TCR beta clonotypes.

Using its own MiXCR run on the reads, TCRdb lists one record per CDR3 protein. The repertoire holds around 550,000 distinct CDR3 sequences, with roughly 29% as singletons. V was pared by 0 bases and J by 3 bases, with 19 bases between. Germline V gives CDR1 LNHNV, CDR2 YYDKDF (reference sequence). The CDR3 has 18 residues. In the case of this clonotype: The antigen remains unidentified.

The source is a human donor in good health (CMV status not recorded). Some clones in this sample may be carry-over from other donors' samples. V is TRBV15 and J is TRBJ2-3; possibly TRBD2 for D (6 bases). The sequenced sample consisted of PBMCs. CDR3 sequence: CATSRDPITGERTDTQYF. CDR3 nucleotide sequence: TGTGCCACCAGCAGAGATCCTATAACGGGGGAGAGGACAGATACGCAGTATTTT.